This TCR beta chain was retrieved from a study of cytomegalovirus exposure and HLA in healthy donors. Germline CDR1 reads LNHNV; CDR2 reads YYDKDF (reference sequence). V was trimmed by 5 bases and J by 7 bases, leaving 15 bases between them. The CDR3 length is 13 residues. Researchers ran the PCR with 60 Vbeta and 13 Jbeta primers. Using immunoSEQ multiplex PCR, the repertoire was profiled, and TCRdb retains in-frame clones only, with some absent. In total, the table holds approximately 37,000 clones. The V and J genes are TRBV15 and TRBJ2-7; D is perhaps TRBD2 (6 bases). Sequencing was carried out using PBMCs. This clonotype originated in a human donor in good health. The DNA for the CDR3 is TGTGCCACCAGCGCGGGAACAGTCGAGGAGCAGTACTTC. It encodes CATSAGTVEEQYF.